The next 27 T cell receptor beta chains were all read from a single sample in a study of a mutant IDH1 vaccine in newly diagnosed glioma. Profiled with immunoSEQ multiplex PCR; TCRdb holds only in-frame clones, not every one. The data hold approximately 41,000 clones, with roughly 79% observed a single time. No antigen has been assigned to these receptors. Time point reported: week 23, last vaccination. Each dose delivered 300 ug of mutant IDH1 20-mer peptide subcutaneously with imiquimod. Sequencing used PBMCs, obtained from a glioma patient whose treatment included an IDH1 peptide vaccine. The receptors were gathered from a man in his forties with glioma.

This clone showed up just a few times. V gene TRBV2 combines with J gene TRBJ1-1; TRBD1 might be the D (5 bases). The CDR3 covers 13 residues. Trimming pared 10 bases from V and 5 bases from J, leaving 17 bases between. The germline CDR1 and CDR2 sequences are SNHLY and FYNNEI. Here the CDR3 DNA reads TGTGCCACCCTGGGGCAGAGCTTAACTGAAGCTTTCTTT. It codes for CATLGQSLTEAFF.

The chain links TRBV5-5 to TRBJ2-7, with D tentatively TRBD1 (6 bases). The CDR3 is made up of 18 amino acids. Germline V gene sequence: CDR1 SGHKS, CDR2 YYEKEE (reference sequence). Trimming left V 4 bases short and J 2 bases short, with 25 bases between. The CDR3 nucleotides read TGTGCCAGCAGCCCCAGTGGACAGCCCCGCTTTAGTGCCTACGAGCAGTACTTC. Its protein product is CASSPSGQPRFSAYEQYF.

The V and J genes are TRBV6-6 and TRBJ1-5; D gene ambiguous. CDR1 is MNHNY and CDR2 is SVGAGI in the germline V gene (reference sequence). V lost 4 bases to trimming and J lost 4 bases, with 11 bases between them. The length of the CDR3 is 14 residues. CDR3 DNA sequence: TGTGCCAGCAGTTCCCAGGCCAGAAATCAGCCCCAGCATTTT. Its translation: CASSSQARNQPQHF.

The genes are TRBV10-2 and TRBJ2-1, with D possibly called TRBD1 or TRBD2 (5 bases each). Germline V gives CDR1 WSHSY, CDR2 SAAADI. The ends were cut back, 1 base at V and 0 bases at J, with 7 bases in the middle. The CDR3 runs to 15 residues. DNA for the CDR3: TGCGCCAGCAGTGAGTGGGGGAGCTCCTACAATGAGCAGTTCTTC. Protein product: CASSEWGSSYNEQFF.

The chain combines TRBV7-9 with TRBJ1-1, with 7 bases that match TRBD1. Germline V gene sequence: CDR1 SEHNR, CDR2 FQNEAQ (reference sequence). With V trimmed by 4 bases and J by 1 base, 3 bases remained unmatched. The CDR3 runs to 14 residues. The CDR3 bases are TGTGCCAGCAGCTCGGGACAGTGGAACACTGAAGCTTTCTTT. It specifies CASSSGQWNTEAFF.

The J gene is TRBJ2-7, the V gene TRBV28, with 11 bases that match TRBD2. Germline values: CDR1 MDHEN, CDR2 SYDVKM. The CDR3 spans 15 residues. V gave up 5 bases and J gave up 0 bases; unmatched junction bases: 3. DNA for the CDR3: TGTGCCAGCAGTCTTACTAGCGGGAGCTCCTACGAGCAGTACTTC. Translation gives CASSLTSGSSYEQYF.

The chain links TRBV6-5 to TRBJ2-3, with D possibly TRBD2 on 6 matching bases. This CDR3 is 15 amino acids long. V shed 6 bases and J shed 5 bases, with 18 bases lying between them. Germline V gene lookup returns CDR1 MNHEY and CDR2 SVGAGI. The CDR3 region is CASRKGIGTLDTQYF. The CDR3 bases are TGTGCCAGCAGGAAGGGGATCGGGACTCTAGATACGCAGTATTTT.

This clone showed up just once. V gene TRBV6-5 combines with J gene TRBJ2-5; 8 bases are a match to TRBD2. V shed 6 bases, J shed 2 bases, and the junction held 5 bases outside the gene matches. The CDR3 extends over 14 amino acids. Germline loops: CDR1 MNHEY, CDR2 SVGAGI. CDR3 nucleotide sequence: TGTGCCAGCAGCAGACTAGCGACTCAAGAGACCCAGTACTTC. This encodes CASSRLATQETQYF.

The J gene is TRBJ1-4, the V gene TRBV6-5; D is ambiguous. CDR3 length equals 12 residues. Germline lookup yields CDR1 MNHEY and CDR2 SVGAGI. With 6 bases removed from V and 7 bases from J, the gap between germline ends came to 9 bases. The chain's CDR3 is CASRGSSEKLFF. CDR3 sequence (DNA): TGTGCCAGCAGGGGATCCAGTGAAAAACTGTTTTTT.

The chain links TRBV2 to TRBJ2-7; TRBD1 aligns across 8 bases. V lost 6 bases, J lost 6 bases, and 7 bases stayed unmatched. The germline V gene encodes CDR1 SNHLY and CDR2 FYNNEI. The CDR3 is 13 residues long. This chain's CDR3 is CASRRQGAIEQYF. Here the CDR3 DNA reads TGTGCCAGCAGAAGGCAGGGGGCAATCGAGCAGTACTTC.

V gene TRBV5-5 combines with J gene TRBJ2-5; TRBD2 agrees at 8 bases. With the DNA end fitting TRBJ2-7 better, the J assignment may be wrong. The CDR3 is made up of 14 amino acids. From germline, CDR1 is SGHKS and CDR2 YYEKEE (reference sequence). In DNA form, the CDR3 reads TGTGCCAGCAGCACCGGGACTAGTGCCTACGAGCAGTACTTC. Protein product: CASSTGTSAYEQYF.

This sequence joins TRBV25-1 and TRBJ2-7; no definite D call. The CDR3 is made up of 10 amino acids. Germline CDR1 and CDR2: MGHDK and SYGVNS. V was shortened by 4 bases and J by 7 bases, with 5 bases between the two germline ends. In DNA, the CDR3 is TGTGCCAGCAGTGCACAGGAGCAGTACTTC. Translating it yields CASSAQEQYF.

The chain links TRBV29-1 to TRBJ2-7; TRBD2 matches at 9 bases. V dropped 4 bases and J dropped 4; count of bases not matched to a gene: 8. The germline V gene encodes CDR1 SQVTM and CDR2 ANQGSEA. The CDR3 has 14 amino acids. The CDR3 DNA is TGCAGCGTTGGGCAGGCTAGCGGGACTTACGAGCAGTACTTC. Its translation is CSVGQASGTYEQYF.

The chain has TRBV2 and TRBJ2-5, with D unresolved. The J call may be wrong; the DNA end is better matched by TRBJ2-7. Germline V gene lookup returns CDR1 SNHLY and CDR2 FYNNEI. The CDR3 is made up of 12 amino acids. CDR3: CASSEGRGEQYF. In DNA form, the CDR3 reads TGTGCCAGCAGTGAAGGTAGAGGCGAGCAGTACTTC.

The chain joins TRBV21-1 to TRBJ2-7; the table calls TRBD1, which could not be checked here. TRBV21-1 is annotated as a pseudogene. This CDR3 comprises 15 residues. CDR3 residues: CASRKMGDTPQEQYF. The CDR3 DNA is TGTGCCAGCAGAAAAATGGGGGACACCCCCCAAGAGCAGTACTTC.

The gene calls are TRBV6-5 and TRBJ1-3, with D maybe TRBD1 (6 bases). The CDR3 contains 16 residues. V was clipped by 0 bases and J by 0 bases, with 9 bases between them. The germline V gene has CDR1 MNHEY and CDR2 SVGAGI. The CDR3 loop is CASSYSRGHSGNTIYF. CDR3 in DNA: TGTGCCAGCAGTTACTCACGGGGGCACTCTGGAAACACCATATATTTT.

The chain carries TRBV4-1 and TRBJ1-2; no clear D gene. Germline V lookup: CDR1 MGHRA, CDR2 YSYEKL. V lost 4 bases and J lost 3, with 9 bases in between. The CDR3 spans 13 residues. The CDR3 DNA is TGCGCCAGCAGCCCGCCGAGGGACTATGGCTACACCTTC. Its translation is CASSPPRDYGYTF.

The chain has TRBV9 and TRBJ2-5; 11 bases are shared with TRBD2. The CDR3 loop spans 15 amino acids. Trimming at V came to 0 bases and at J to 5 bases, leaving 3 bases not matched to a gene. Germline CDR1 is SGDLS and CDR2 is YYNGEE. The CDR3 bases are TGTGCCAGCAGCGTAGTAGCGGGGGGGCAGGAGACCCAGTACTTC. Translated: CASSVVAGGQETQYF.

This clone was seen a few times. The V gene is TRBV28, the J gene TRBJ1-4, with D possibly TRBD1 on 5 matching bases. The CDR3 runs to 14 residues. The germline V gene has CDR1 MDHEN and CDR2 SYDVKM. Trimming took 8 bases from V and 5 from J, leaving 15 bases between them. The CDR3 nucleotides read TGTGCCAGCGTTGGAGGGGCCCGAAATGAAAAACTGTTTTTT. Translation: CASVGGARNEKLFF.

The chain employs TRBV5-1 and TRBJ2-7, with D perhaps TRBD1 (5 bases). CDR1 SGHRS and CDR2 YFSETQ come from the germline V gene. The CDR3 spans 16 residues. V lost 2 bases, J lost 0 bases, and 15 bases lay in between. CDR3 residues: CASSLLALGASYEQYF. The CDR3 DNA reads as TGCGCCAGCAGCTTATTGGCCCTTGGGGCCTCCTACGAGCAGTACTTC.

The rearrangement links TRBV19 to TRBJ1-5, with 8 bases aligning to TRBD1. CDR3 length equals 14 residues. In germline, CDR1 is LNHDA, CDR2 SQIVND (reference sequence). The junction had 12 bases not matched to a gene; V was cut back by 8 bases and J by 9 bases. CDR3 DNA sequence: TGTGCCAGTGGAGGACAGGGCCGAGATCTGCCCCAGCATTTT. As protein: CASGGQGRDLPQHF.

V gene TRBV7-3 combines with J gene TRBJ2-3, with D tentatively TRBD2 (6 bases). Trimming cost V 5 bases and J 8 bases, with 14 bases left between them. Germline V gene data show CDR1 as SGHTA and CDR2 as FQGTGA. The CDR3 length is 13 residues. CDR3 DNA sequence: TGTGCCAGCAGCCCGGGACTCAGTAGTACGCAGTATTTT. It is translated as CASSPGLSSTQYF.

The rearrangement joins TRBV14 to TRBJ1-3; D gene uncertain. The V gene lost 2 bases and the J gene lost 9 bases, with 11 bases spanning the gap. This CDR3 region has 13 residues. CDR1 and CDR2 from the germline V gene are SGHDN and FVKESK. The CDR3 protein is CASSQTRAATIYF. The CDR3 DNA is TGTGCCAGCAGCCAAACCCGGGCAGCCACCATATATTTT.

The chain combines TRBV28 with TRBJ2-5; perhaps TRBD2 as D (6 bases). V was clipped by 7 bases and J by 1 base, with 10 bases between them. The CDR3 spans 13 residues. The germline V gene has CDR1 MDHEN and CDR2 SYDVKM. CDR3 coding DNA: TGTGCCAGCACTCCGGAGGGCCAAGAGACCCAGTACTTC. The encoded protein is CASTPEGQETQYF.

The count of this clone is one. The gene calls are TRBV10-3 and TRBJ1-1; unclear D gene. Trimming pared 3 bases from V and 5 bases from J, leaving 10 bases between. The CDR3 totals 13 residues. Germline lookup yields CDR1 ENHRY and CDR2 SYGVKD. The CDR3, as DNA: TGTGCCATCAGTGACCCCGACGGGACTGAAGCTTTCTTT. Protein product: CAISDPDGTEAFF.

The J gene is TRBJ2-7, the V gene TRBV7-2; 14 positions match TRBD2. CDR1 SGHTA and CDR2 FQGNSA come from the germline V gene. The V gene end was trimmed by 3 bases and the J gene end by 2 bases; junction bases not matched to a gene: 0. The CDR3 runs 15 residues. This CDR3 is CASSLTSGGAYEQYF. CDR3 nucleotide sequence: TGTGCCAGCAGCTTGACTAGCGGGGGGGCCTACGAGCAGTACTTC.

The chain has TRBV7-2 and TRBJ2-1, with TRBD1 matching over 7 bases. This CDR3 contains 15 residues. V lost 5 bases and J lost 4; bases outside the gene matches: 8. Germline CDR1 SGHTA, CDR2 FQGNSA. CDR3 sequence (DNA): TGTGCCAGCAGCCCTAGACAGGGACCGTACAATGAGCAGTTCTTC. Amino acids: CASSPRQGPYNEQFF.